This T cell receptor beta chain was recovered during a study of T cell responses to AZD1222 COVID-19 vaccine. About this clone: What it binds is unknown.

The V gene end was trimmed by 1 base and the J gene end by 4 bases; junction bases not matched to a gene: 3. The CDR3 extends over 15 amino acids. Germline assignment: CDR1 SSHAT and CDR2 FNYEAQ (reference sequence). Sequenced by immunoSEQ multiplex PCR; TCRdb stores in-frame clones only, minus some. The data show about 110,000 clones, around nine tenths seen once. Study-level findings and limits: Seropositive at baseline were only a handful of AZD1222 recipients. Vaccine-associated CD4 TCRs ranged over spike, dominating at 160-218 and 743-854. The donor group comprised mostly white British people and more females; the analysis possibly underestimated clonal diversity.

V is TRBV7-7 and J is TRBJ2-5, with 10 bases matching TRBD2. The sample was peripheral blood, taken on day 0 of AZD1222 vaccination. This TCR derives from an adult in good health. The CDR3 reads CASSLGSGGLETQYF. The CDR3 region has the DNA TGTGCCAGCAGCTTAGGTAGCGGGGGGCTAGAGACCCAGTACTTC.